A single sample gave rise to the 10 T cell receptor beta chains below, sequenced in a study of T cells after somatic rescue of genetic block. The table came from immunoSEQ multiplex PCR; TCRdb's copy has only in-frame clones and leaves some out. The repertoire includes about 120,000 clones, 80% to 95% of them detected once, and roughly 1.5% sits in the top ten. Source material: peripheral blood mononuclear cells (PBMCs). The receptors were gathered from a woman aged 18-29 years.

The V call is TRBV7-8, the J call TRBJ1-2, with D possibly being TRBD1 (6 bases). CDR1 is SGHVS, CDR2 FQNEAQ, per germline. The germline V and J ends were trimmed by 1 base and 4 bases, with 19 bases remaining between them. The CDR3 spans 17 residues. The CDR3 DNA reads TGTGCCAGCAGCTTAGGAGGTGTTCGGGGGGGCCGCTATGGCTACACCTTC. Translating gives CASSLGGVRGGRYGYTF.

The V gene is TRBV19, the J gene TRBJ1-1; D perhaps matches TRBD1 (6 bases). This CDR3 contains 15 residues. Germline V gene data show CDR1 as LNHDA and CDR2 as SQIVND (reference sequence). V lost 4 bases to trimming and J lost 0 bases, with 12 bases between them. CDR3 residues: CASSTENRVNTEAFF. The CDR3 nucleotides read TGTGCCAGTAGTACAGAGAACAGGGTGAACACTGAAGCTTTCTTT.

This chain connects TRBV16 to TRBJ1-3; D is undetermined. The CDR3 sequence is 11 residues long. Germline CDR1 reads KGHSY; CDR2 reads FQNENV. Deletions cut 2 bases from V and 4 bases from J, with 0 bases between. The CDR3 loop is CASSQGNTIYF. CDR3 DNA sequence: TGTGCCAGCAGCCAAGGAAACACCATATATTTT.

This chain uses TRBV5-4 with TRBJ1-1; 9 bases map to TRBD1. CDR1 SGHNT and CDR2 YYREEE come from the germline V gene (reference sequence). After removal of 2 bases from V and 4 bases from J, the junction contained 6 bases not matched to a gene. This CDR3 region has 15 residues. The CDR3 DNA is TGTGCCAGCAGCTTCGACAGGGGGTATAGCACTGAAGCTTTCTTT. It codes for CASSFDRGYSTEAFF.

The chain employs TRBV6-5 and TRBJ2-3, with D perhaps given as TRBD1 or TRBD2 (5 bases each). Germline V gives CDR1 MNHEY, CDR2 SVGAGI. Trimming shortened V by 5 bases and J by 5 bases, and 8 bases separated the two germline ends. This CDR3 has 12 residues. CDR3 residues: CASSGAGDTQYF. The CDR3 DNA follows: TGTGCCAGCAGTGGGGCGGGAGATACGCAGTATTTT.

The rearrangement links TRBV6-5 to TRBJ1-1; the D gene is possibly TRBD1 (5 bases). The germline V gene has CDR1 MNHEY and CDR2 SVGAGI. V lost 6 bases, J lost 0 bases, and 8 bases lay in between. The CDR3 has 13 amino acids. CDR3 residues: CASRWGLNTEAFF. Here the CDR3 DNA reads TGTGCCAGCAGGTGGGGGTTGAACACTGAAGCTTTCTTT.

V and J are TRBV4-1 and TRBJ1-3, with D hard to call. This CDR3 has 14 residues. Between the trimmed V and J ends, which lost 0 bases and 4 bases, there was a span of 7 bases. Germline V gene data show CDR1 as MGHRA and CDR2 as YSYEKL. CDR3 sequence (DNA): TGCGCCAGCAGCCAAGACCCGGAAGGAAACACCATATATTTT. This codes for CASSQDPEGNTIYF.

The rearrangement links TRBV19 to TRBJ1-1; the match to TRBD1 covers 7 bases. In germline, CDR1 is LNHDA, CDR2 SQIVND (reference sequence). V was pared by 10 bases and J by 6 bases, with 8 bases of the junction left unmatched. The CDR3 extends over 12 amino acids. As DNA, the CDR3 is TGTGCCACAGCGACAGGGACGGCTGAAGCTTTCTTT. Its protein product is CATATGTAEAFF.

CDR3 DNA sequence: TGTGCCAGCAGCCGGATGGGGGGGGACACCGGGGAGCTGTTTTTT. Protein product: CASSRMGGDTGELFF. The chain carries TRBV6-4 and TRBJ2-2, with 7 bases identical to TRBD2. The junction had 7 bases not matched to a gene; V was cut back by 6 bases and J by 3 bases. The CDR3 is made up of 15 amino acids. Germline V CDR1 and CDR2: MRHNA, SNTAGT.

In DNA, the CDR3 is TGTGCCACCAAATTTACAGGGGCGAACACTGAAGCTTTCTTT. Its translation: CATKFTGANTEAFF. The chain has TRBV28 and TRBJ1-1; 7 bases match TRBD1. This CDR3 is built from 14 residues. V shed 10 bases and J 1 base; nucleotides not matched to a gene: 9. Germline V gene lookup returns CDR1 MDHEN and CDR2 SYDVKM.